Sequencing of this TCR beta chain was carried out in a study of early T cells in non-severe SARS-CoV-2 infection. The CDR3 consists of 15 residues. With V trimmed by 0 bases and J by 3 bases, 2 bases remained unmatched. Germline CDR1 and CDR2: MNHEY and SVGAGI. Study results and caveats: Anti-spike CD8 responses were favored in VDJdb matching, and private and CD4 specificities were missed.

MiXCR was run by TCRdb on the 5' RACE reads, yielding one entry per CDR3 protein. The sample contains roughly 80,000 distinct CDR3 sequences, over 9% of which appear only once. This clonotype came up many times. Its specificity is not known. The chain is built from TRBV6-5 and TRBJ1-5; 7 positions match TRBD1. The receptor was derived from an adult who was a healthcare worker with PCR-confirmed SARS-CoV-2 infection or an uninfected control (not recorded which). The material sequenced was whole blood. CDR3: CASSYSGTDNQPQHF. CDR3 coding DNA: TGTGCCAGCAGTTACTCTGGGACAGACAATCAGCCCCAGCATTTT.